The 15 T cell receptor beta chains given below trace back to one sample, sequenced in a study of metastatic and nonmetastatic thyroid tumors. TCRdb ran MiXCR on the PCR reads. The sample includes approximately 74,000 clones, 12% to 15% of them seen just once. The entire patient cohort was treatment-naive prior to thyroid surgery. The sample taken for sequencing was blood. The receptors were gathered from a male donor with papillary thyroid cancer or a benign thyroid nodule (not recorded which). Some clones in this sample may be carry-over from other donors' samples.

This clone was seen many times. The chain has TRBV7-6 and TRBJ1-1; D ambiguous. The germline gives CDR1 SGHVS, CDR2 FNYEAQ. The CDR3 runs to 17 residues. V shed 0 bases and J shed 6 bases, with 20 bases lying between them. The CDR3 spells CASSLAQADLKVAEAFF. For the CDR3, the DNA is TGTGCCAGCAGCTTAGCGCAGGCAGACTTGAAGGTCGCTGAAGCTTTCTTT.

The table lists this clone with many counts. Other DNA sequences in this sample translate to the same CDR3. This chain connects TRBV19 to TRBJ1-3; D call uncertain. The CDR3 consists of 15 residues. Germline values: CDR1 LNHDA, CDR2 SQIVND (reference sequence). Deletions cut 2 bases from V and 0 bases from J, with 8 bases between. The CDR3 bases are TGTGCCAGTAGTATATATTATAGCTCTGGAAACACCATATATTTT. This gives the protein CASSIYYSSGNTIYF.

This clone has a handful of counts. This chain joins TRBV25-1 and TRBJ1-5; D is possibly TRBD1 (6 bases). Trimming removed 2 bases at V and 6 bases at J, with 14 bases between. This CDR3 has 15 residues. The germline CDR1 and CDR2 sequences are MGHDK and SYGVNS. The CDR3 protein is CASSEGTLGSQPQHF. The DNA of the CDR3 is TGTGCCAGCAGTGAAGGGACATTGGGCTCTCAGCCCCAGCATTTT.

This chain uses TRBV20-1 with TRBJ1-3, with TRBD1 matching over 9 bases. There are 14 residues in the CDR3. Germline V gene lookup returns CDR1 DFQATT and CDR2 SNEGSKA (reference sequence). Trimming removed 5 bases from V and 2 bases from J; junction bases left unmatched: 4. The CDR3 nucleotides are TGCAGTGCTCTCCGGGACAGGGCTGGAAACACCATATATTTT. Translating it yields CSALRDRAGNTIYF.

This chain links TRBV6-5 with TRBJ1-4; TRBD1 agrees at 7 bases. The CDR3 runs to 16 residues. In germline, CDR1 is MNHEY, CDR2 SVGAGI. V lost 5 bases, J lost 3 bases, and 9 bases stayed unmatched. The CDR3 DNA sequence: TGTGCCAGCAGTCACTTCAGGGGGGCAGCTAATGAAAAACTGTTTTTT. Its protein product is CASSHFRGAANEKLFF.

V and J are TRBV24-1 and TRBJ2-7, with D perhaps TRBD1 (6 bases). CDR3 length equals 16 residues. CDR1 and CDR2 (germline): KGHDR, SFDVKD. V was clipped by 3 bases and J by 2 bases, with 16 bases between them. The CDR3 DNA is TGTGCCACCAGTGATGTCACAGGGAATTACCCCTACGAGCAGTACTTC. Translation gives CATSDVTGNYPYEQYF.

This clone was counted ten times or more. J is TRBJ2-5 and V is TRBV7-2; D is unresolved. Trimming removed 2 bases at V and 3 bases at J, with 10 bases between. Germline assignment: CDR1 SGHTA and CDR2 FQGNSA. The length of the CDR3 is 14 residues. CDR3 sequence (DNA): TGTGCCAGCAGCTTAAGGCGACACAAAGAGACCCAGTACTTC. It translates to CASSLRRHKETQYF.

This clone was counted at least ten times. The V call is TRBV6-2 or TRBV6-3, the J call TRBJ2-1; 13 nucleotides agree with TRBD2. Germline V CDR1 and CDR2: MNHEY, SVGEGT. The CDR3 is 18 amino acids. The V and J ends lost 5 bases and 5 bases, in that order; junction bases with no gene match: 12. DNA of the CDR3: TGTGCCAGCAGTACCCGGACTAGCGGGGGATTCCGGAACAATGAGCAGTTCTTC. Translation gives CASSTRTSGGFRNNEQFF.

This clone was seen more than once but under ten times. One base away lies a much larger clone, so this may be a sequencing read error. The rearrangement joins TRBV7-2 to TRBJ2-5; the D call may be TRBD1 or TRBD2 (7 bases each). Germline V lookup: CDR1 SGHTA, CDR2 FQGNSA. The CDR3 covers 18 residues. The CDR3 here is CASGFALLGRSGGETQYF. CDR3 nucleotides: TGTGCCAGCGGCTTCGCGCTCCTCGGGAGGTCAGGGGGAGAGACCCAGTACTTC. Full variable domain (outside the CDR3, taken from reference TRBV7-2 and TRBJ2-5): GAGVSQSPSNKVTEKGKDVELRCDPISGHTALYWYRQSLGQGLEFLIYFQGNSAPDKSGLPSDRFSAERTGGSVSTLTIQRTQQEDSAVYLCASGFALLGRSGGETQYFGPGTRLLVL.

The sample holds many counts of this clone. This chain connects TRBV11-2 to TRBJ1-1, with D perhaps matching TRBD1 (6 bases). With 2 bases removed from V and 10 bases from J, the gap between germline ends came to 8 bases. The CDR3 covers 11 residues. Per the germline V gene, CDR1 is SGHAT and CDR2 is FQNNGV. The CDR3 DNA follows: TGTGCCAGCAGCTTACCGGGGGCAGCTTTCTTT. This sequence encodes CASSLPGAAFF.

In this sample, this clone turned up many times. This chain joins TRBV12-3 or TRBV12-4 and TRBJ1-4; D unclear. This CDR3 spans 11 amino acids. The V gene lost 6 bases and the J gene lost 7 bases, with 6 bases spanning the gap. The CDR3 region has the DNA TGTGCCAGCAGGTCAGGTGAAAAACTGTTTTTT. Its translation is CASRSGEKLFF.

This clone was recorded many times. This chain uses TRBV19 with TRBJ2-1; TRBD2 might be the D (6 bases). V shed 3 bases and J shed 5 bases, with 23 bases lying between them. This CDR3 is built from 18 residues. Germline loops: CDR1 LNHDA, CDR2 SQIVND (reference sequence). CDR3 sequence reads: CASSMNLRGPSAHNEQFF. CDR3 nucleotide sequence: TGTGCCAGTAGTATGAACCTCCGCGGGCCTAGCGCCCACAATGAGCAGTTCTTC.

This clone was counted ten times or more. The chain links TRBV5-6 to TRBJ2-1; 7 nucleotides agree with TRBD1. V gave up 3 bases and J gave up 0 bases; unmatched junction bases: 3. There are 15 residues in the CDR3. Germline V gene lookup returns CDR1 SGHDT and CDR2 YYEEEE. The CDR3 protein is CASSYGTASYNEQFF. CDR3 in DNA: TGTGCCAGCAGCTATGGGACAGCCTCCTACAATGAGCAGTTCTTC.

The table lists this clone with many counts. The rearrangement joins TRBV18 to TRBJ1-1; TRBD1 matches at 12 bases. Germline V gene lookup returns CDR1 KGHSH and CDR2 LQKENI. V lost 5 bases to trimming and J lost 5 bases; unmatched junction nucleotides: 9. The CDR3 length is 16 residues. The CDR3 DNA reads TGTGCCAGCTCAAAGGGACAGGGGGCGCAGGGTACTGAAGCTTTCTTT. It translates to CASSKGQGAQGTEAFF.

This clone showed up many times. The chain is built from TRBV16 and TRBJ2-1; TRBD2 agrees at 10 bases. Germline trimming cut 4 bases from V and 12 bases from J; bases unmatched to any gene: 6. Germline V gives CDR1 KGHSY, CDR2 FQNENV. This CDR3 is 13 amino acids long. The CDR3 sequence is CASSRGTSGAQFF. CDR3 sequence (DNA): TGTGCCAGCAGCCGAGGTACTAGCGGGGCGCAGTTCTTC. Looking up the rest from reference TRBV16 and TRBJ2-1 gives the full variable domain: GEEVAQTPKHLVRGEGQKAKLYCAPIKGHSYVFWYQQVLKNEFKFLISFQNENVFDETGMPKERFSAKCLPNSPCSLEIQATKLEDSAVYFCASSRGTSGAQFFGPGTRLTVL.